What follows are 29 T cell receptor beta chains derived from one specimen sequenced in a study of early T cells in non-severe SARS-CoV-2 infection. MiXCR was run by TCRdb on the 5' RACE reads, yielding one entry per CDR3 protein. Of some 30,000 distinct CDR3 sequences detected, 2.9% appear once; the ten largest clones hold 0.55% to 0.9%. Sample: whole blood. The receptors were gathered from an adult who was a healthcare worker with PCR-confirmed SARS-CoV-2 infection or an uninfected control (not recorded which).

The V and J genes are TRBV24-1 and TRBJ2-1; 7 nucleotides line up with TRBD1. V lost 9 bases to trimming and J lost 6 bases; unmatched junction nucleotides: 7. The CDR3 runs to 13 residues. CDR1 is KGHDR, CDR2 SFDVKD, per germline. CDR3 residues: CATFGTASNEQFF. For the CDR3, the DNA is TGTGCCACCTTCGGGACAGCATCCAATGAGCAGTTCTTC.

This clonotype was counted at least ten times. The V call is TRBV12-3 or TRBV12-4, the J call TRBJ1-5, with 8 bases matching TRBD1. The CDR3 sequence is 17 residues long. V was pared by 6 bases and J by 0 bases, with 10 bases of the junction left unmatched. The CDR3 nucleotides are TGTGCCAGCAGCAATAGGGACAGGAGACATAGCAATCAGCCCCAGCATTTT. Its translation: CASSNRDRRHSNQPQHF.

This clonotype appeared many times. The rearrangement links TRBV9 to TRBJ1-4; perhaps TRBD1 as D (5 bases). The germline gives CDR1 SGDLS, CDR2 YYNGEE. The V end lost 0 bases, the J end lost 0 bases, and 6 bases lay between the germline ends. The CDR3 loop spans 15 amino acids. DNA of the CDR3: TGTGCCAGCAGCGTAGGACAGACAACTAATGAAAAACTGTTTTTT. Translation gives CASSVGQTTNEKLFF. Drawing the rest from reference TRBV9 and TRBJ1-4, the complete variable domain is DSGVTQTPKHLITATGQRVTLRCSPRSGDLSVYWYQQSLDQGLQFLIQYYNGEERAKGNILERFSAQQFPDLHSELNLSSLELGDSALYFCASSVGQTTNEKLFFGSGTQLSVL.

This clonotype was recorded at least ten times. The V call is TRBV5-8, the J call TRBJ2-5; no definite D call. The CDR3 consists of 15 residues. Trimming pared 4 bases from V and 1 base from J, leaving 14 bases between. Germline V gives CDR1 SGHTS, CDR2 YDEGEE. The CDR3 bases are TGTGCCAGCAGCCCGGCCGGGCCCCTCCAAGAGACCCAGTACTTC. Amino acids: CASSPAGPLQETQYF.

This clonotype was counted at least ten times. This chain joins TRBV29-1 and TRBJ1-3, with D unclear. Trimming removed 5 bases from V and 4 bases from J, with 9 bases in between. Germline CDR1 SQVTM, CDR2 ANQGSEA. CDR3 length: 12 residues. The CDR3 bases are TGCAGCGTTCATTCTCAGGGAAACACCATATATTTT. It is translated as CSVHSQGNTIYF.

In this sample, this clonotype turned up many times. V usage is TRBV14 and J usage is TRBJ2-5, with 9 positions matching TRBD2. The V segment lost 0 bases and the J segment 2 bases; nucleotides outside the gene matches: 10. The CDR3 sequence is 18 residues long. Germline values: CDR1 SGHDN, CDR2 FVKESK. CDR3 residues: CASSQDKKRGAFQETQYF. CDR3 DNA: TGTGCCAGCAGCCAAGATAAGAAGCGGGGGGCGTTTCAAGAGACCCAGTACTTC.

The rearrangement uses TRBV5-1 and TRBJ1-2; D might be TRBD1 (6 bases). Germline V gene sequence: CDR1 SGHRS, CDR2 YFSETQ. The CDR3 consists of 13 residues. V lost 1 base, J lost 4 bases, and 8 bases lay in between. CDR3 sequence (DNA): TGCGCCAGCAGCTTGAAGGGGGGCTATGGCTACACCTTC. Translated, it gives CASSLKGGYGYTF.

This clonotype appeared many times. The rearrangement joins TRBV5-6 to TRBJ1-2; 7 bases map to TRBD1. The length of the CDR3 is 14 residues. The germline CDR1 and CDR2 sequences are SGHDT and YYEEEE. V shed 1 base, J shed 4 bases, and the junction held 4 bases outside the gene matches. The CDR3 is CASSLSGGSYGYTF. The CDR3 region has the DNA TGTGCCAGCAGCTTGTCAGGGGGTTCCTATGGCTACACCTTC.

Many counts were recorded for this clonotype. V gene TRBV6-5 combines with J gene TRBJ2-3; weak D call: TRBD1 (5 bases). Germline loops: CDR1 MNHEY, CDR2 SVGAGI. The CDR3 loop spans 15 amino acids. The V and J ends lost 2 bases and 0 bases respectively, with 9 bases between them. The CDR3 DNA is TGTGCCAGCAGTTACCGGACAACTAGCACAGATACGCAGTATTTT. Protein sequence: CASSYRTTSTDTQYF.

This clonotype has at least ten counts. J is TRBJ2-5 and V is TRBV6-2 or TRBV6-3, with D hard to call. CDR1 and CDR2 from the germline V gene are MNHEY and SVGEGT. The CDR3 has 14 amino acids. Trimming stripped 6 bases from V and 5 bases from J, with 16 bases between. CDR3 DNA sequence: TGTGCCAGCAGCTATAATTCTGGGTCCGAGACCCAGTACTTC. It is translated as CASSYNSGSETQYF.

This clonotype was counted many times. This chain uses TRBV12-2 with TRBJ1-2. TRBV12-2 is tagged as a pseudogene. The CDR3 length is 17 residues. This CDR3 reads CASRLASSQCMRYGYTF. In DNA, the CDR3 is TGTGCAAGTCGCTTAGCGTCCTCCCAATGCATGCGGTATGGCTACACCTTC.

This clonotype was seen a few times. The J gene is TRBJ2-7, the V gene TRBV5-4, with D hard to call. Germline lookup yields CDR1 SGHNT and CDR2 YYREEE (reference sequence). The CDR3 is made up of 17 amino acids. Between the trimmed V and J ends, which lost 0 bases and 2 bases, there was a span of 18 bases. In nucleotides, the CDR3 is TGTGCCAGCAGCTTGGCCACGGCCAGCCCAGGAACCTACGAGCAGTACGTC. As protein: CASSLATASPGTYEQYV.

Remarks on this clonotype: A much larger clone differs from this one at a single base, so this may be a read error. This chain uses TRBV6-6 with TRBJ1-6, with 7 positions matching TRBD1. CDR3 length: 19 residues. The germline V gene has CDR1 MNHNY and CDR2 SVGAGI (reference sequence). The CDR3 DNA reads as TGTGCCGGCAGTTACTCCGGGACAGTCCTTAGCTCCTATAATTCACCCCTCCACTTT. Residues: CAGSYSGTVLSSYNSPLHF.

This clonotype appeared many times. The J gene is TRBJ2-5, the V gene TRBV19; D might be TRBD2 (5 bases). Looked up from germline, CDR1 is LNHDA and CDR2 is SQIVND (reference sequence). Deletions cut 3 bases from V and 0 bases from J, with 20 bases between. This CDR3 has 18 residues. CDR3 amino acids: CASSIDSASLTYQETQYF. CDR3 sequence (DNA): TGTGCCAGTAGTATCGATTCGGCTAGCCTCACGTACCAAGAGACCCAGTACTTC.

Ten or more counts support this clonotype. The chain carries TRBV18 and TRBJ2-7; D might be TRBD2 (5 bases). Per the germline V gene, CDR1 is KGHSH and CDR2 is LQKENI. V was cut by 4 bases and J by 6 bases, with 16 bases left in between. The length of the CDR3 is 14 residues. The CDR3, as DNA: TGTGCCAGCTCACTTCGAGGGTTCACCGGCGAGCAGTACGTC. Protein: CASSLRGFTGEQYV.

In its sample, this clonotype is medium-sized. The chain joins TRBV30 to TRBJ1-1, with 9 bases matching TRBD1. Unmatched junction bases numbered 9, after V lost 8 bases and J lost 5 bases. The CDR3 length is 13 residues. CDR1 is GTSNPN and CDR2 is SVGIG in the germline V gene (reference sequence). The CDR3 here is CALGGTGRTEAFF. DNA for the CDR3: TGTGCCCTGGGGGGGACAGGGAGGACTGAAGCTTTCTTT. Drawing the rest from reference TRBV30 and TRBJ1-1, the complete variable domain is SQTIHQWPATLVQPVGSPLSLECTVEGTSNPNLYWYRQAAGRGLQLLFYSVGIGQISSEVPQNLSASRPQDRQFILSSKKLLLSDSGFYLCALGGTGRTEAFFGQGTRLTVV.

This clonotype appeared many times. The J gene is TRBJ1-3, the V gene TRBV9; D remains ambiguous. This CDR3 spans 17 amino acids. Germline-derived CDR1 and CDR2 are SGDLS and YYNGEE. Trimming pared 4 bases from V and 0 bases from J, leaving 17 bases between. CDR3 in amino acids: CASSLTVEGISGNTIYF. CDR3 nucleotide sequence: TGTGCCAGCAGCCTTACGGTGGAAGGGATCTCTGGAAACACCATATATTTT.

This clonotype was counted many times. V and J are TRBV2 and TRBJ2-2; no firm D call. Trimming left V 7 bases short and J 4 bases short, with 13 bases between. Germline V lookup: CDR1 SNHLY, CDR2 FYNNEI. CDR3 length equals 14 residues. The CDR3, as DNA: TGTGCCAGCAAATTGTTACAGAGCACCGGGGAGCTGTTTTTT. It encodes CASKLLQSTGELFF.

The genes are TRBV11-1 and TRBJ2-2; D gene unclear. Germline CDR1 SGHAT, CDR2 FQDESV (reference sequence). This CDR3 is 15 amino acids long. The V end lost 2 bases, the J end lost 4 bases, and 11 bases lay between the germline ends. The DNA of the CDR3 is TGTGCCAGCAGCTTACGGACGGTAATCACCGGGGAGCTGTTTTTT. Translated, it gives CASSLRTVITGELFF. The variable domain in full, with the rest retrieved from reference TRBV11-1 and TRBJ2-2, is EAEVAQSPRYKITEKSQAVAFWCDPISGHATLYWYRQILGQGPELLVQFQDESVVDDSQLPKDRFSAERLKGVDSTLKIQPAELGDSAMYLCASSLRTVITGELFFGEGSRLTVL.

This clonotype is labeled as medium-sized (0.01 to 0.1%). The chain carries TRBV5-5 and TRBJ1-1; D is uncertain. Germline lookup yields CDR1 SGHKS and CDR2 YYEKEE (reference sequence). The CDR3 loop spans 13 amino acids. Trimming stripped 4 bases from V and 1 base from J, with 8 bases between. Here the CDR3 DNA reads TGTGCCAGCAGCCCGATGGGGAACACTGAAGCTTTCTTT. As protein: CASSPMGNTEAFF.

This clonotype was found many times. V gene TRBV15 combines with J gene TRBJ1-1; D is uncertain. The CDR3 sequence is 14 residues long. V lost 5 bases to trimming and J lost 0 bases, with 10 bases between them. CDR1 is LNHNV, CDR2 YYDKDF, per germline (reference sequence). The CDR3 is CATSSAPLNTEAFF. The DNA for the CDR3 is TGTGCCACCAGCTCAGCACCCTTGAACACTGAAGCTTTCTTT.

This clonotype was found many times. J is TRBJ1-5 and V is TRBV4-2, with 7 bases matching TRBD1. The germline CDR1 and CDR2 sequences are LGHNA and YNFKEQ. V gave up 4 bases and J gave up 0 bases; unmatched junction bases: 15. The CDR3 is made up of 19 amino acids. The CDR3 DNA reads TGTGCCAGCAGCCTAATTTCAGGAGGGGGCCGCGATAGCAATCAGCCCCAGCATTTT. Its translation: CASSLISGGGRDSNQPQHF.

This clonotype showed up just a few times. The CDR3 coding sequence is TGTGCCAGCAGGCCCTACACCGACAGGGAGGGAGCAAAAAACATTCAGTACTTC. Amino acid sequence: CASRPYTDREGAKNIQYF. The V and J genes are TRBV6-6 and TRBJ2-4; D may match TRBD1 or TRBD2 (7 bases each). The CDR3 is made up of 18 amino acids. Germline V gives CDR1 MNHNY, CDR2 SVGAGI (reference sequence). With 6 bases removed from V and 4 bases from J, the gap between germline ends came to 25 bases.

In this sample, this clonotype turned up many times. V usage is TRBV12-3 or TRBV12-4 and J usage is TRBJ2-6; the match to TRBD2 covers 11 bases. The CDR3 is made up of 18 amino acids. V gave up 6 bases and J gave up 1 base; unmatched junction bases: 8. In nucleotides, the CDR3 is TGTGCCAGCAGCCTTAGGGCTAGCGGGGGGTCTGGGGCCAACGTCCTGACTTTC. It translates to CASSLRASGGSGANVLTF.

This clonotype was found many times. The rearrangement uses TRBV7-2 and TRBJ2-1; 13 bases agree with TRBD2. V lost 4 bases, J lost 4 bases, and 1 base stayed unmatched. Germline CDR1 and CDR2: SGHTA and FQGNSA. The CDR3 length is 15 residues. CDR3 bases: TGTGCCAGCAGCTCGGGACTAGCGGGGTACAATGAGCAGTTCTTC. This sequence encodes CASSSGLAGYNEQFF.

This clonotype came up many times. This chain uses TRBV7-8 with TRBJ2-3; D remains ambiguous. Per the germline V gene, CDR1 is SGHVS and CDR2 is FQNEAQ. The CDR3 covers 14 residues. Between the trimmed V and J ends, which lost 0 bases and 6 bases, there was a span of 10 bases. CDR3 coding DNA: TGTGCCAGCAGCTTAGCGTTGTGGCCGGATACGCAGTATTTT. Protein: CASSLALWPDTQYF.

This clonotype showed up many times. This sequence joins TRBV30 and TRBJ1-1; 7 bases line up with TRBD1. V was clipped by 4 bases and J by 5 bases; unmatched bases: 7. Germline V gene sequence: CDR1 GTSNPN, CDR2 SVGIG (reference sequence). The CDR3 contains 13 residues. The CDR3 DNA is TGTGCCTGGATGTTTCAGGGGGGTACTGAAGCTTTCTTT. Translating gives CAWMFQGGTEAFF.

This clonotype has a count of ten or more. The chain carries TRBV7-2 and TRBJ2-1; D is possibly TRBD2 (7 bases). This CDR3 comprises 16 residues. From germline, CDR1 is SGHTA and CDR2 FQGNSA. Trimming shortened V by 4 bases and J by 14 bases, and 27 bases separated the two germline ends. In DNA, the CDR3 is TGTGCCAGCAGCTCCCAAGTAGCGGGCCAAGGGGGGGCCAAGTTCTTC. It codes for CASSSQVAGQGGAKFF. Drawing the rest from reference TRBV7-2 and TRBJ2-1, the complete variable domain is GAGVSQSPSNKVTEKGKDVELRCDPISGHTALYWYRQSLGQGLEFLIYFQGNSAPDKSGLPSDRFSAERTGGSVSTLTIQRTQQEDSAVYLCASSSQVAGQGGAKFFGPGTRLTVL.

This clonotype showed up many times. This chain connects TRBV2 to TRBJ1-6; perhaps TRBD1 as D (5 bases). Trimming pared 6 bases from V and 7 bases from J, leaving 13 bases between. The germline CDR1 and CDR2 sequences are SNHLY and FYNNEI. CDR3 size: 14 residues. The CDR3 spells CASSGHYSNSPLHF. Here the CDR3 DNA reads TGTGCCAGCAGCGGACATTACAGCAATTCACCCCTCCACTTT. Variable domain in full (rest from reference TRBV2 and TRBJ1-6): EPEVTQTPSHQVTQMGQEVILRCVPISNHLYFYWYRQILGQKVEFLVSFYNNEISEKSEIFDDQFSVERPDGSNFTLKIRSTKLEDSAMYFCASSGHYSNSPLHFGNGTRLTVT.